Each of the 27 T cell receptor beta chains below was sequenced from the same sample in a study of T cell repertoires in cytomegalovirus infection. The antigens these receptors bind are not known. TCRdb re-called the reads with MiXCR, one entry per CDR3 protein. The table has approximately 1,000,000 distinct CDR3 sequences, about 33% seen once. The source material was cultured CD8+ T cells from PBMCs, sampled from culture after CMV antigen stimulation. These receptors were taken from a human donor in good health (CMV status not recorded). Some clones in this sample may be carry-over from other donors' samples.

The sample holds a few counts of this clonotype. V gene TRBV29-1 combines with J gene TRBJ2-1; 10 positions match TRBD1. Losses at the gene ends were 7 bases for V and 6 bases for J; bases not matched to a gene: 0. Germline V gives CDR1 SQVTM, CDR2 ANQGSEA. This CDR3 contains 11 residues. The CDR3 region is CSGDRGNEQFF. DNA for the CDR3: TGCAGCGGGGACAGGGGCAATGAGCAGTTCTTC.

The chain combines TRBV27 with TRBJ2-1, with D unresolved. Trimming removed 4 bases from V and 3 bases from J, with 13 bases in between. Germline V gene lookup returns CDR1 MNHEY and CDR2 SMNVEV (reference sequence). The CDR3 covers 15 residues. This CDR3 reads CASSSTGPHYNEQFF. CDR3 sequence (DNA): TGTGCCAGCAGTTCGACCGGGCCACACTACAATGAGCAGTTCTTC.

This clonotype was counted between two and nine times. The chain carries TRBV7-9 and TRBJ1-1, with a weak D call TRBD1 (6 bases). Germline CDR1 is SEHNR and CDR2 is FQNEAQ (reference sequence). The length of the CDR3 is 18 residues. The germline V and J ends were trimmed by 5 bases and 3 bases, with 25 bases remaining between them. This CDR3 is CASSINRDVVFLDTEAFF. In nucleotides, the CDR3 is TGTGCCAGCAGCATTAACAGGGATGTTGTGTTTTTGGACACTGAAGCTTTCTTT.

This clonotype was found a few times. The V call is TRBV6-1, the J call TRBJ2-7, with D possibly being TRBD1 (5 bases). The CDR3 is 15 residues long. Per the germline V gene, CDR1 is MNHNS and CDR2 is SASEGT. V was cut by 8 bases and J by 0 bases, with 17 bases left in between. The CDR3 loop is CASLEQDRHSYEQYF. The DNA of the CDR3 is TGTGCCAGCTTAGAACAAGACAGACACTCCTACGAGCAGTACTTC.

This clonotype occurred a few times. The chain joins TRBV19 to TRBJ1-5; maybe TRBD1 (5 bases). Germline V lookup: CDR1 LNHDA, CDR2 SQIVND (reference sequence). V was pared by 3 bases and J by 3 bases, with 9 bases between. The CDR3 consists of 14 residues. The CDR3 spells CASSMDNLNQPQHF. CDR3 bases: TGTGCCAGTAGTATGGACAACCTCAATCAGCCCCAGCATTTT.

The table lists this clonotype with a few counts. The chain carries TRBV27 and TRBJ2-3, with 7 bases aligning to TRBD1. CDR1 is MNHEY and CDR2 is SMNVEV in the germline V gene (reference sequence). The CDR3 loop spans 15 amino acids. V lost 1 base to trimming and J lost 6 bases; unmatched junction nucleotides: 7. The CDR3 nucleotides are TGTGCCAGCAGTTTATACGGTACAGGGGTTGATACGCAGTATTTT. Translation: CASSLYGTGVDTQYF.

The CDR3 DNA reads as TGTGCCAGCAGCCTTAGCGGGGAAGAGCAGTTCTTC. This sequence encodes CASSLSGEEQFF. The gene calls are TRBV5-4 and TRBJ2-1; 8 bases align to TRBD2. This CDR3 region has 12 residues. Germline V CDR1 and CDR2: SGHNT, YYREEE (reference sequence). The junction had 4 bases not matched to a gene; V was cut back by 4 bases and J by 10 bases.

This chain uses TRBV20-1 with TRBJ2-5, with 11 bases aligning to TRBD1. Germline trimming cut 3 bases from V and 4 bases from J; bases unmatched to any gene: 4. The CDR3 runs 14 residues. CDR1 and CDR2 (germline): DFQATT, SNEGSKA (reference sequence). The DNA for the CDR3 is TGCAGTGCTAGGGACAGGGGGCTTGTAGAGACCCAGTACTTC. This encodes CSARDRGLVETQYF.

V is TRBV27 and J is TRBJ2-7; TRBD1 might be the D (5 bases). Germline CDR1 and CDR2: MNHEY and SMNVEV (reference sequence). The CDR3 is made up of 17 amino acids. The V end was cut by 3 bases, the J end by 3 bases, with 21 bases between. The CDR3 DNA sequence: TGTGCCAGCAGTTTGGGGCAGGCCAGACCTAAAGGCTACGAGCAGTACTTC. As protein: CASSLGQARPKGYEQYF.

This clonotype was counted only a few times. The CDR3 nucleotides read TGCAGCGTTGTAGATGTCGGGAAGGGTGGCACCGGGGAGCTGTTTTTT. Residues: CSVVDVGKGGTGELFF. The genes are TRBV29-1 and TRBJ2-2; perhaps TRBD2 as D (5 bases). CDR1 SQVTM and CDR2 ANQGSEA come from the germline V gene. This CDR3 is 16 amino acids long. Trimming stripped 4 bases from V and 4 bases from J, with 19 bases between.

This chain uses TRBV7-4 with TRBJ1-1; 7 positions match TRBD1. Per germline, CDR1 SGHVT and CDR2 SQSDAQ. Trimming cost V 5 bases and J 5 bases; bases outside gene matches: 11. CDR3 length: 15 residues. CDR3 in DNA: TGTGCCAGCAGCCTCCACAGGGGTTGTGGTACTGAAGCTTTCTTT. This sequence encodes CASSLHRGCGTEAFF.

The chain recombines TRBV4-1 with TRBJ2-2, with D hard to call. Germline V gene data show CDR1 as MGHRA and CDR2 as YSYEKL. Trimming stripped 0 bases from V and 3 bases from J, with 5 bases between. This CDR3 region has 14 residues. The CDR3 DNA reads as TGCGCCAGCAGCCAAGACTGGGACACCGGGGAGCTGTTTTTT. Translating it yields CASSQDWDTGELFF.

V gene TRBV9 combines with J gene TRBJ2-3; the D gene is possibly TRBD1 (6 bases). The CDR3 has 15 amino acids. CDR1 SGDLS and CDR2 YYNGEE come from the germline V gene. V lost 0 bases and J lost 2, with 10 bases in between. The CDR3 nucleotides are TGTGCCAGCAGCGTAGAAGGGACACACACAGATACGCAGTATTTT. Translation gives CASSVEGTHTDTQYF. The whole variable domain, filled in from reference TRBV9 and TRBJ2-3, reads DSGVTQTPKHLITATGQRVTLRCSPRSGDLSVYWYQQSLDQGLQFLIQYYNGEERAKGNILERFSAQQFPDLHSELNLSSLELGDSALYFCASSVEGTHTDTQYFGPGTRLTVL.

This clonotype has only a few counts. This rearrangement joins TRBV10-3 to TRBJ2-6, with D unresolved. The V end lost 6 bases, the J end lost 2 bases, and 8 bases lay between the germline ends. This CDR3 has 14 amino acids. The germline gives CDR1 ENHRY, CDR2 SYGVKD. CDR3 coding DNA: TGTGCCATCAGCCTAAACCCTGGGGCCAACGTCCTGACTTTC. This codes for CAISLNPGANVLTF.

This clonotype occurred many times. This chain links TRBV20-1 with TRBJ1-2; 7 bases match TRBD1. Germline V CDR1 and CDR2: DFQATT, SNEGSKA (reference sequence). The CDR3 length is 14 residues. With 1 base clipped from V and 4 bases from J, the junction kept 6 bases outside the gene matches. The CDR3 reads CSARGRGQSYGYTF. CDR3 sequence (DNA): TGCAGTGCTAGAGGCAGGGGACAGAGCTATGGCTACACCTTC.

The J gene is TRBJ1-5, the V gene TRBV2; possibly TRBD1 for D (6 bases). Trimming removed 7 bases from V and 1 base from J, with 17 bases in between. The CDR3 sequence is 16 residues long. Looked up from germline, CDR1 is SNHLY and CDR2 is FYNNEI. The CDR3 DNA sequence: TGTGCCAGCATCCCCCAGGGGACGAGGAGCAATCAGCCCCAGCATTTT. Translation gives CASIPQGTRSNQPQHF.

To note about this clonotype: Given a much more abundant clone one base away, this may be a read error. The chain has TRBV7-2 and TRBJ2-3; D possibly corresponds to TRBD2 (6 bases). Germline-derived CDR1 and CDR2 are SGHTA and FQGNSA. The length of the CDR3 is 13 residues. The DNA for the CDR3 is TGTGCCAACAGCATACCGGGACTCCTCCAAGAGTATTTT. Translating it yields CANSIPGLLQEYF.

This clonotype has more than one count but fewer than ten. This chain uses TRBV5-1 with TRBJ1-6, with D unclear. Trimming removed 5 bases at V and 8 bases at J, with 11 bases between. This CDR3 is built from 13 residues. Per the germline V gene, CDR1 is SGHRS and CDR2 is YFSETQ. The DNA for the CDR3 is TGCGCCAGCAGGGATAGTTACGATTCACCCCTCCACTTT. It is translated as CASRDSYDSPLHF.

This chain connects TRBV29-1 to TRBJ2-7; 9 nucleotides agree with TRBD1. Unmatched junction bases numbered 6, after V lost 4 bases and J lost 5 bases. The CDR3 contains 13 residues. Per germline, CDR1 SQVTM and CDR2 ANQGSEA. CDR3 DNA sequence: TGCAGCGTTGTAGGGACAGGGATTAACGAGCAGTACTTC. Amino acids: CSVVGTGINEQYF.

The gene calls are TRBV9 and TRBJ2-2; 10 nucleotides agree with TRBD2. The germline CDR1 and CDR2 sequences are SGDLS and YYNGEE. V shed 3 bases and J 5 bases; nucleotides not matched to a gene: 7. The CDR3 runs to 16 residues. The CDR3 is CASSGSGGAWTGELFF. DNA of the CDR3: TGTGCCAGCAGCGGCAGCGGGGGGGCGTGGACCGGGGAGCTGTTTTTT.

The J gene is TRBJ1-3, the V gene TRBV6-1; D gene uncertain. The V gene lost 1 base and the J gene lost 6 bases, with 10 bases spanning the gap. Germline CDR1 and CDR2: MNHNS and SASEGT. This CDR3 is built from 14 residues. The CDR3 sequence: CASSEVDGVNTIYF. CDR3 DNA sequence: TGTGCCAGCAGTGAAGTGGACGGGGTAAACACCATATATTTT.

This clonotype has a count of ten or more. The rearrangement joins TRBV7-6 to TRBJ1-2; D may be TRBD1 (6 bases). V gave up 1 base and J gave up 9 bases, with 18 bases separating them. The CDR3 loop spans 15 amino acids. Germline V gene sequence: CDR1 SGHVS, CDR2 FNYEAQ. The CDR3 spells CASSLGTQGDRSYTF. The CDR3 DNA reads TGTGCCAGCAGCTTAGGGACCCAGGGCGACAGGAGCTACACCTTC.

This clonotype showed up just a few times. The chain employs TRBV15 and TRBJ2-3, with a tentative D call TRBD2 (6 bases). Trimming pared 4 bases from V and 2 bases from J, leaving 16 bases between. This CDR3 spans 16 amino acids. Per germline, CDR1 LNHNV and CDR2 YYDKDF (reference sequence). The CDR3 nucleotides are TGTGCCACCAGCACCCCAGATGGAGGGGACACAGATACGCAGTATTTT. Amino acid sequence: CATSTPDGGDTDTQYF. The entire variable domain, with the rest obtained from reference TRBV15 and TRBJ2-3, is as follows: DAMVIQNPRYQVTQFGKPVTLSCSQTLNHNVMYWYQQKSSQAPKLLFHYYDKDFNNEADTPDNFQSRRPNTSFCFLDIRSPGLGDTAMYLCATSTPDGGDTDTQYFGPGTRLTVL.

The V gene is TRBV7-9, the J gene TRBJ1-1; 8 bases fit TRBD1. The CDR3 consists of 13 residues. Per germline, CDR1 SEHNR and CDR2 FQNEAQ (reference sequence). V lost 5 bases, J lost 8 bases, and 7 bases stayed unmatched. The CDR3 loop is CASSHGQGREAFF. The DNA for the CDR3 is TGTGCCAGCAGCCATGGACAGGGCAGAGAAGCTTTCTTT.

This clonotype was found a few times. The chain uses TRBV19 and TRBJ2-2, with D perhaps matching TRBD2 (5 bases). The CDR3 extends over 15 amino acids. V was pared by 1 base and J by 5 bases, with 11 bases between. The germline V gene encodes CDR1 LNHDA and CDR2 SQIVND (reference sequence). The CDR3 nucleotides read TGTGCCAGTAGTATAGCGGGGAGCTCGACCGGGGAGCTGTTTTTT. Translating gives CASSIAGSSTGELFF.

Comment on this clonotype: A much larger clone differs from this one at a single base, so this may be a read error. This rearrangement joins TRBV7-6 to TRBJ1-1; TRBD1 is a possible D gene (5 bases). Trimming took 2 bases from V and 3 from J, leaving 13 bases between them. CDR1 is SGHVS, CDR2 FNYEAQ, per germline. This CDR3 contains 15 residues. The CDR3, as DNA: TGTGCCAGCAGCTTATCCCAGGGATACGACACTGAAGCTTTCTTT. This encodes CASSLSQGYDTEAFF.

This clonotype has just a few counts. The chain carries TRBV19 and TRBJ1-5; TRBD1 matches at 7 bases. The CDR3 has 13 residues. V gave up 7 bases and J gave up 2 bases; unmatched junction bases: 2. CDR1 and CDR2 from the germline V gene are LNHDA and SQIVND (reference sequence). The CDR3 region has the DNA TGTGCCAGTAACGACAGGGGCAATCAGCCCCAGCATTTT. It specifies CASNDRGNQPQHF.